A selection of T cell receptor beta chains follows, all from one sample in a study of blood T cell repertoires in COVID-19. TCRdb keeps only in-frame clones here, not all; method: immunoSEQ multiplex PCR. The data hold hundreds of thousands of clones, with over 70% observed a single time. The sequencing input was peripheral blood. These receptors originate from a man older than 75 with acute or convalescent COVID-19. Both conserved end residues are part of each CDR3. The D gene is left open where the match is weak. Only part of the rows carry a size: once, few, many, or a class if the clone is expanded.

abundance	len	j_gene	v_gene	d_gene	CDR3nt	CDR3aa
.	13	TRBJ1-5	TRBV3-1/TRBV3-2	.	TGTGCCAGCAGCCAAGCCTCCAATCAGCCCCAGCATTTT	CASSQASNQPQHF
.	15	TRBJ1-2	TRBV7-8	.	TGTGCCAGCAGCCCCCAGGTCGCGTGGGCCTATGGCTACACCTTC	CASSPQVAWAYGYTF
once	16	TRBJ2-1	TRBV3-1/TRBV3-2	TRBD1	TGTGCCAGCAGCCACGTGCTAACAGGGGCTGGGAGTGAGCAGTTCTTC	CASSHVLTGAGSEQFF
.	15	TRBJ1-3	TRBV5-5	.	TGTGCCAGCAGCTCAACAGGGTTAAGTCTTGACACCATATATTTT	CASSSTGLSLDTIYF
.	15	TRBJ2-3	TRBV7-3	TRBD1	TGTGCCAGCAGCGGGACAGGGCCCGCCACAGATACGCAGTATTTT	CASSGTGPATDTQYF
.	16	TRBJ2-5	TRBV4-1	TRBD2	TGCGCCAGCAGCCAAGGGGCCAGCGGGGGCCAAGAGACCCAGTACTTC	CASSQGASGGQETQYF
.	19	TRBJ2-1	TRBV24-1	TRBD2	TGTGCCACCAGTGACAGAGGGACTAGCGGGAGTAGGGGTTACAATGAGCAGTTCTTC	CATSDRGTSGSRGYNEQFF
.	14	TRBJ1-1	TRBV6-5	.	TGTGCCAGCAGAAGGGGACAACCAAACACTGAAGCTTTCTTT	CASRRGQPNTEAFF
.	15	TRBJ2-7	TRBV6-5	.	TGTGCCAGCAGGGGACTCCGGGACTCATCCTACGAGCAGTACTTC	CASRGLRDSSYEQYF
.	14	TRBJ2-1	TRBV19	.	TGTGCCAGTAGTCCGGGGAGCTCCTACAATGAGCAGTTCTTC	CASSPGSSYNEQFF
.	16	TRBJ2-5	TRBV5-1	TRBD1	TGCGCCAGCAGCCCTTCCAACCGGGACAGGGGACAGACCCAGTACTTC	CASSPSNRDRGQTQYF
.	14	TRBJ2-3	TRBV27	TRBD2	TGTGCCAGTTTACGAACTAGCGGGAGCGATACGCAGTATTTT	CASLRTSGSDTQYF
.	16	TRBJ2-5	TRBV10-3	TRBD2	TGTGCCATCAGTGAGAGTCGGCGGGAGGCCAGGGAGACCCAGTACTTC	CAISESRREARETQYF
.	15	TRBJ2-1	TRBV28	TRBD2	TGTGCCAGCAGTTTTGGACTAGCGGGAGTCAATGAGCAGTTCTTC	CASSFGLAGVNEQFF
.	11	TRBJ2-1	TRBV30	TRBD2	TGTGCCTGGCTGGGGAGGGCCTGGGGGTTCTTC	CAWLGRAWGFF
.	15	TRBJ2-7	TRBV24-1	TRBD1	TGTGCCACCAGTGATCCTGGACAGGGCTCCTACGAGCAGTACTTC	CATSDPGQGSYEQYF
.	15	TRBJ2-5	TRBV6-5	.	TGTGCCAGCAGTTACAACCGGGACAACCAAGAGACCCAGTACTTC	CASSYNRDNQETQYF
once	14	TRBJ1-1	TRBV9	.	TGTGCCAGCAGCGTATCAGGGACTAACACTGAAGCTTTCTTT	CASSVSGTNTEAFF
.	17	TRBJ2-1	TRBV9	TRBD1	TGTGCCAGCAGCCCCCGGGGGCCGGGACAGGTGTACAATGAGCAGTTCTTC	CASSPRGPGQVYNEQFF
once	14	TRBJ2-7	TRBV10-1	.	TGCGCCAGCAGTGCTGGGCCACGGAACAACGAGCAGTACTTC	CASSAGPRNNEQYF
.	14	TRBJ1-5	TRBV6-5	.	TGTGCCAGCAGTCAGCGGACAGTGAAGGAGCCCCAGCATTTT	CASSQRTVKEPQHF
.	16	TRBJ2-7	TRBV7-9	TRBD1	TGTGCCAGCAGCCCAGACCCGGGACAGGGATCGAACGAGCAGTACTTC	CASSPDPGQGSNEQYF
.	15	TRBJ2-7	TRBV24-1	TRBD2	TGTGCCACCAGTGATTCGGGAGGTCCTTCCTACGAGCAGTACTTC	CATSDSGGPSYEQYF
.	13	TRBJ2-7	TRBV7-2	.	TGTGCCAGCAGCTGGGACAAACCTCTCGAGCAGTACTTC	CASSWDKPLEQYF
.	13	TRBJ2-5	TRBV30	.	TGTGCCTGGAGTGTCGGGGGTCAAGAGACCCAGTACTTC	CAWSVGGQETQYF
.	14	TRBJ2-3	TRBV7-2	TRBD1	TGTGCCAGCAGCAAGGTAGGGGGCGCAGATACGCAGTATTTT	CASSKVGGADTQYF
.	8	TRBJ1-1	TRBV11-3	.	TGTGCCATATGTGAAGCTTTCTTT	CAICEAFF
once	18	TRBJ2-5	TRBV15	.	TGTGCCACCAGCAGAGATCTATTAGCGGTCAATTACCAAGAGACCCAGTACTTC	CATSRDLLAVNYQETQYF
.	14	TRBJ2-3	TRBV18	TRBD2	TGTGCCAGCTCACCAACGGCGGGAGGGGATACGCAGTATTTT	CASSPTAGGDTQYF